Listed below are T cell receptor beta chains from one sample, sequenced in a study of blood T cell repertoires in COVID-19. Sequenced by immunoSEQ multiplex PCR; TCRdb stores in-frame clones only, minus some. The repertoire consists of some 250,000 clones, with approximately 82% occurring once and the leading ten covering around 2%. Sequencing used peripheral blood. These receptors came from a man younger than 40 who had recovered from COVID-19. Both conserved end residues are part of each CDR3. The D gene is left open where the match is weak. Clone size, where shown, is once, few, many, or a class for clones that have expanded.

cdr3_length	d_call	clone_size	v_call	j_call	cdr3_nt	cdr3_aa
15	TRBD1	.	TRBV28	TRBJ2-5	TGTGCCAGCAGTTCGTACAGGGGGAGGTCGGAGACCCAGTACTTC	CASSSYRGRSETQYF
16	TRBD2	.	TRBV15	TRBJ2-5	TGTGCCACCAGCAGAGCCCCCGCAGCGGGGCAGAAGACCCAGTACTTC	CATSRAPAAGQKTQYF
15	TRBD2	.	TRBV4-1	TRBJ2-1	TGCGCCAGCAGCTCACTAGCGGGGGAGGGGGTTGAGCAGTTCTTC	CASSSLAGEGVEQFF
15	.	.	TRBV7-2	TRBJ1-1	TGTGCCAGCAGCTTAGGGGCAGGGCTGAACACTGAAGCTTTCTTT	CASSLGAGLNTEAFF
14	TRBD2	.	TRBV18	TRBJ2-5	TGTGCCAGCTCACCGGCTAGCGGACAAGAGACCCAGTACTTC	CASSPASGQETQYF
16	.	.	TRBV19	TRBJ2-4	TGTGCCAGTAACCCAAGACAGGCTGGTGCCAAAAACATTCAGTACTTC	CASNPRQAGAKNIQYF
14	.	.	TRBV9	TRBJ2-7	TGTGCCAGCAGCGAGTTGGGAGGTGGGGACGAGCAGTACTTC	CASSELGGGDEQYF
14	TRBD1	.	TRBV19	TRBJ2-1	TGTGCCAGTAGTTCAGGGGGTGATTACAATGAGCAGTTCTTC	CASSSGGDYNEQFF
13	TRBD1	.	TRBV2	TRBJ1-2	TGTGCCAGCAAGGGACAGCAGTTCTATGGCTACACCTTC	CASKGQQFYGYTF
11	.	.	TRBV28	TRBJ1-1	TGTGCCAGCACCTACCTTACCCGGGCTTTCTTT	CASTYLTRAFF
15	TRBD2	many	TRBV4-1	TRBJ2-5	TGCGCCAGCAGCCCCGTGGGACTGGGGGGGGAGACCCAGTACTTC	CASSPVGLGGETQYF
14	.	few	TRBV7-2	TRBJ1-5	TGTGCCAGCAGCTTAAGACAGGGCAATCAGCCCCAGCATTTT	CASSLRQGNQPQHF
19	.	.	TRBV19	TRBJ1-3	TGTGCCAGTACCACTCCCCGACGGGGAGGGGGATACTCTGGAAACACCATATATTTT	CASTTPRRGGGYSGNTIYF
14	.	once	TRBV7-3	TRBJ1-3	TGTGCCAGCAGCTTAGCAGGAAGTGGAAACACCATATATTTT	CASSLAGSGNTIYF
15	.	few	TRBV5-6	TRBJ2-1	TGTGCCAGCAGCTTGGACAGGGTTTACGTGAATGAGCAGTTCTTC	CASSLDRVYVNEQFF
14	.	.	TRBV18	TRBJ1-1	TGTGCCAGCTCACCGGGGGGGGGCTACACTGAAGCTTTCTTT	CASSPGGGYTEAFF
16	TRBD1	few	TRBV4-1	TRBJ2-2	TGCGCCAGCAGCCAACGGGACCACAGGGGCGGCGGGGAGCTGTTTTTT	CASSQRDHRGGGELFF
15	TRBD2	.	TRBV28	TRBJ2-5	TGTGCCAGCAGTGCCCCTCCAGCGGGGGTGGAGACCCAGTACTTC	CASSAPPAGVETQYF
14	.	once	TRBV18	TRBJ1-2	TGTGCCAGCTCGCCAGAGGACAGCTCTTATGGCTACACCTTC	CASSPEDSSYGYTF
15	TRBD2	.	TRBV27	TRBJ2-3	TGTGCCAGCAGTTTCGTCGGGGGGGGGCCAGATACGCAGTATTTT	CASSFVGGGPDTQYF
15	.	.	TRBV7-2	TRBJ1-5	TGTGCCAGCAGCCCCCAGGGGCCTAGCAATCAGCCCCAGCATTTT	CASSPQGPSNQPQHF
14	.	.	TRBV5-1	TRBJ2-2	TGCGCCAGCAGCTCGTCCCCGAACACCGGGGAGCTGTTTTTT	CASSSSPNTGELFF